The 25 T cell receptor beta chains below come from one sample, sequenced in a study of blood T cells in healthy people across ages. A sample-barcoded 5' primer and a J-beta primer mix were used in a second PCR of roughly 7 to 11 cycles. MiXCR, applied by TCRdb to the 5' RACE reads, yields one record per CDR3 protein. The table records 800,000 to 900,000 distinct CDR3 sequences, 62% of them present only once. The sequenced sample was blood. The receptors come from a man aged 30 to 39 in good health.

J is TRBJ2-6 and V is TRBV4-3; the D gene is possibly TRBD1 (6 bases). Trimming left V 3 bases short and J 0 bases short, with 9 bases between. Germline lookup yields CDR1 LGHNA and CDR2 YSLEER. CDR3 length equals 16 residues. This chain's CDR3 is CASSQQGGSGANVLTF. The CDR3, as DNA: TGCGCCAGCAGCCAGCAAGGGGGCTCTGGGGCCAACGTCCTGACTTTC.

This sequence joins TRBV25-1 and TRBJ2-7, with TRBD2 identical over 7 bases. The closer fit of TRBJ2-5 to the DNA end suggests the J call may be wrong. The CDR3 has 17 residues. The germline V gene has CDR1 MGHDK and CDR2 SYGVNS. CDR3: CASSEGTASGQQETQYF. In DNA, the CDR3 is TGTGCCAGCAGTGAAGGAACGGCTAGCGGTCAGCAAGAGACCCAGTACTTC.

The J gene is TRBJ2-3, the V gene TRBV13, with 8 bases identical to TRBD2. This CDR3 has 15 amino acids. With 5 bases clipped from V and 4 bases from J, the junction kept 8 bases outside the gene matches. Germline V gene lookup returns CDR1 PRHDT and CDR2 FYEKMQ (reference sequence). CDR3 protein: CASSMGLVDSDTQYF. As DNA, the CDR3 is TGTGCCAGCAGCATGGGACTAGTAGATTCAGATACGCAGTATTTT.

The chain joins TRBV3-1 to TRBJ2-4; no clear D gene. V gave up 3 bases and J gave up 2 bases, with 14 bases separating them. The V gene's germline CDR1 is LGHDT and CDR2 YNNKEL (reference sequence). This CDR3 spans 16 amino acids. The CDR3 region has the DNA TGTGCCAGCAGCCAGGATGTACGGAATCCCAAAAACATTCAGTACTTC. Translating gives CASSQDVRNPKNIQYF. Together with reference TRBV3-1 and TRBJ2-4, the CDR3 gives the full variable domain: DTAVSQTPKYLVTQMGNDKSIKCEQNLGHDTMYWYKQDSKKFLKIMFSYNNKELIINETVPNRFSPKSPDKAHLNLHINSLELGDSAVYFCASSQDVRNPKNIQYFGAGTRLSVL.

The chain has TRBV6-6 and TRBJ2-4, with 9 bases matching TRBD1. Trimming took 6 bases from V and 2 from J; bases not matched to a gene: 11. The CDR3 has 17 residues. CDR1 and CDR2 (germline): MNHNY, SVGAGI (reference sequence). CDR3 in DNA: TGTGCCAGCAGCCGACAGGGGGGCATGGGTACCAAAAACATTCAGTACTTC. It codes for CASSRQGGMGTKNIQYF.

The CDR3 DNA sequence: TGTGCCAGCAGCTTCGCGGACAGGGCCTACGAGCAGTACTTC. Residues: CASSFADRAYEQYF. The genes are TRBV7-2 and TRBJ2-7; 8 bases are a match to TRBD1. V dropped 3 bases and J dropped 2; count of bases not matched to a gene: 3. CDR1 and CDR2 (germline): SGHTA, FQGNSA. This CDR3 has 14 amino acids. Full variable domain (remainder filled in from reference TRBV7-2 and TRBJ2-7): GAGVSQSPSNKVTEKGKDVELRCDPISGHTALYWYRQSLGQGLEFLIYFQGNSAPDKSGLPSDRFSAERTGGSVSTLTIQRTQQEDSAVYLCASSFADRAYEQYFGPGTRLTVT.

This clonotype has just a few counts. The chain is built from TRBV6-1 and TRBJ1-2, with a tentative D call TRBD1 (5 bases). Deletions cut 2 bases from V and 3 bases from J, with 13 bases between. The CDR3 extends over 15 amino acids. Per germline, CDR1 MNHNS and CDR2 SASEGT. The CDR3, as DNA: TGTGCCAGCAGTGAATCCGGGACGCACTACTATGGCTACACCTTC. Protein product: CASSESGTHYYGYTF.

The rearrangement uses TRBV12-3 or TRBV12-4 and TRBJ1-5; D is uncertain. This CDR3 is built from 16 residues. V lost 2 bases and J lost 3, with 14 bases in between. CDR3 sequence (DNA): TGTGCCAGCAGTTTATCGGGAGCTGATCACAATCAGCCCCAGCATTTT. The encoded protein is CASSLSGADHNQPQHF.

V usage is TRBV3-1 and J usage is TRBJ1-2; 7 nucleotides agree with TRBD1. Germline CDR1 LGHDT, CDR2 YNNKEL (reference sequence). CDR3 length equals 14 residues. V lost 0 bases to trimming and J lost 6 bases; unmatched junction nucleotides: 4. The CDR3 loop is CASSQESRGNGYTF. The CDR3 DNA reads as TGTGCCAGCAGCCAAGAGTCCAGGGGGAATGGCTACACCTTC.

In its sample, this clonotype was seen a few times. The chain recombines TRBV6-2 or TRBV6-3 with TRBJ1-2; possible D gene TRBD1, 6 bases. Trimming took 7 bases from V and 6 from J, leaving 15 bases between them. Germline CDR1 is MNHEY and CDR2 is SVGEGT. The CDR3 totals 13 residues. The CDR3 coding sequence is TGTGCCAGCAACGCCCTGGACAGCCATGGCTACACCTTC. Translated, it gives CASNALDSHGYTF.

The V call is TRBV6-2 or TRBV6-3, the J call TRBJ2-3; D is perhaps TRBD1 (5 bases). V was clipped by 2 bases and J by 5 bases, with 8 bases between them. There are 13 residues in the CDR3. Germline CDR1 MNHEY, CDR2 SVGEGT. The CDR3 here is CASSYAGIDTQYF. CDR3 DNA: TGTGCCAGCAGTTACGCAGGGATAGATACGCAGTATTTT.

The chain combines TRBV19 with TRBJ1-6, with no clear D. The CDR3 is made up of 13 amino acids. Between the trimmed V and J ends, which lost 7 bases and 5 bases, there was a span of 9 bases. Germline V gives CDR1 LNHDA, CDR2 SQIVND (reference sequence). CDR3: CASNRADNSPLHF. The DNA for the CDR3 is TGTGCCAGTAATCGGGCGGATAATTCACCCCTCCACTTT.

The chain has TRBV7-3 and TRBJ1-2; D possibly corresponds to TRBD1 (5 bases). CDR3 size: 17 residues. Per germline, CDR1 SGHTA and CDR2 FQGTGA. Trimming cost V 5 bases and J 3 bases, with 22 bases left between them. CDR3 in amino acids: CASSPRDSRFIDYGYTF. The CDR3, as DNA: TGTGCCAGCAGCCCAAGGGACTCAAGGTTTATAGACTATGGCTACACCTTC.

The J gene is TRBJ2-1, the V gene TRBV4-3; D possibly corresponds to TRBD2 (6 bases). This CDR3 is 16 amino acids long. Germline V lookup: CDR1 LGHNA, CDR2 YSLEER. V was cut by 0 bases and J by 3 bases, with 12 bases left in between. The chain's CDR3 is CASSQDGDSYYNEQFF. CDR3 bases: TGCGCCAGCAGCCAAGATGGGGACTCCTACTACAATGAGCAGTTCTTC.

The gene calls are TRBV20-1 and TRBJ2-3; D gene unclear. The CDR3 runs to 16 residues. The ends were cut back, 3 bases at V and 1 base at J, with 17 bases in the middle. Looked up from germline, CDR1 is DFQATT and CDR2 is SNEGSKA (reference sequence). The DNA for the CDR3 is TGCAGTGCTAGTGTTGCTGGGGTCTCTGGCACAGATACGCAGTATTTT. As protein: CSASVAGVSGTDTQYF.

The J gene is TRBJ2-3, the V gene TRBV9; D assignment may be TRBD1 or TRBD2 (5 bases each). The CDR3 is made up of 14 amino acids. V lost 0 bases and J lost 0, with 5 bases in between. Germline CDR1 reads SGDLS; CDR2 reads YYNGEE. The CDR3 nucleotides are TGTGCCAGCAGCGTAGGGGACAGCACAGATACGCAGTATTTT. Translated, it gives CASSVGDSTDTQYF.

The chain couples TRBV11-2 to TRBJ2-1, with D unresolved. Germline V lookup: CDR1 SGHAT, CDR2 FQNNGV. V gave up 1 base and J gave up 5 bases, with 9 bases separating them. The CDR3 sequence is 14 residues long. The CDR3 is CASSLGGRNNEQFF. The CDR3 DNA is TGTGCCAGCAGCTTAGGGGGTCGAAACAATGAGCAGTTCTTC.

This clonotype has just a few counts. This rearrangement joins TRBV4-2 to TRBJ2-7, with 11 bases aligning to TRBD2. CDR1 is LGHNA and CDR2 is YNFKEQ in the germline V gene. Losses at the gene ends were 1 base for V and 3 bases for J; bases not matched to a gene: 2. The CDR3 covers 15 residues. The CDR3 region has the DNA TGTGCCAGCAGCCAAGCTACTAGCGGGGGCTACGAGCAGTACTTC. The encoded protein is CASSQATSGGYEQYF.

The genes are TRBV7-2 and TRBJ2-6; D unresolved. The CDR3 extends over 15 amino acids. V shed 6 bases and J shed 1 base, with 10 bases lying between them. Germline lookup yields CDR1 SGHTA and CDR2 FQGNSA. The CDR3 here is CASRLIESGANVLTF. The CDR3 DNA reads TGTGCCAGCAGGTTGATAGAGTCTGGGGCCAACGTCCTGACTTTC. Complete variable domain (other parts from reference TRBV7-2 and TRBJ2-6): GAGVSQSPSNKVTEKGKDVELRCDPISGHTALYWYRQSLGQGLEFLIYFQGNSAPDKSGLPSDRFSAERTGGSVSTLTIQRTQQEDSAVYLCASRLIESGANVLTFGAGSRLTVL.

The chain carries TRBV20-1 and TRBJ2-1; 10 nucleotides match TRBD2. CDR3 size: 13 residues. CDR1 is DFQATT and CDR2 is SNEGSKA in the germline V gene (reference sequence). Trimming at V came to 3 bases and at J to 8 bases, leaving 4 bases not matched to a gene. Written as DNA, the CDR3 is TGCAGTGCTAGTACCCTAGCGGGGGATGAGCAGTTCTTC. Protein sequence: CSASTLAGDEQFF.

V usage is TRBV10-3 and J usage is TRBJ1-5, with D possibly being TRBD1 (5 bases). The CDR3 is 16 residues long. Germline lookup yields CDR1 ENHRY and CDR2 SYGVKD. The V end was cut by 6 bases, the J end by 3 bases, with 18 bases between. The CDR3, as DNA: TGTGCCATCAGCCTCGGGGGACGGCGATCCAATCAGCCCCAGCATTTT. Its protein is CAISLGGRRSNQPQHF.

To note about this clonotype: At one end, the junction sequence differs from germline, possibly due to a read error. The chain is built from TRBV7-9 and TRBJ1-6; D gene unclear. The germline gives CDR1 SEHNR, CDR2 FQNEAQ (reference sequence). CDR3 length equals 14 residues. CDR3 nucleotides: TGTGCCAGCAGCTTAGAGACGGGGAATTCACTCCTCCACTTT. Translated, it gives CASSLETGNSLLHF.

Note on this clonotype: At one of its ends the junction is not consistent with the germline gene, which may arise from a read error. This chain connects TRBV5-1 to TRBJ2-3; TRBD2 might be the D (5 bases). Looked up from germline, CDR1 is SGHRS and CDR2 is YFSETQ. This CDR3 region has 14 residues. The CDR3 region is CGSSLEADTDTQYF. The DNA for the CDR3 is TGCGGCAGCAGCTTGGAAGCGGACACAGATACGCAGTATTTT.

This clonotype was seen only a few times. The chain links TRBV29-1 to TRBJ2-4, with D possibly being TRBD1 or TRBD2 (5 bases each). CDR1 is SQVTM and CDR2 is ANQGSEA in the germline V gene. V was shortened by 4 bases and J by 6 bases, with 13 bases between the two germline ends. The CDR3 has 13 amino acids. The CDR3 reads CSVGASGGNIQYF. In DNA, the CDR3 is TGCAGCGTTGGTGCAAGTGGGGGAAACATTCAGTACTTC.

The rearrangement links TRBV14 to TRBJ2-5; D ambiguous. Trimming stripped 4 bases from V and 5 bases from J, with 11 bases between. This CDR3 region has 13 residues. Germline CDR1 reads SGHDN; CDR2 reads FVKESK. The CDR3: CASSRLQWETQYF. The CDR3 region has the DNA TGTGCCAGCAGCCGATTGCAGTGGGAGACCCAGTACTTC. Variable domain in full (rest from reference TRBV14 and TRBJ2-5): EAGVTQFPSHSVIEKGQTVTLRCDPISGHDNLYWYRRVMGKEIKFLLHFVKESKQDESGMPNNRFLAERTGGTYSTLKVQPAELEDSGVYFCASSRLQWETQYFGPGTRLLVL.